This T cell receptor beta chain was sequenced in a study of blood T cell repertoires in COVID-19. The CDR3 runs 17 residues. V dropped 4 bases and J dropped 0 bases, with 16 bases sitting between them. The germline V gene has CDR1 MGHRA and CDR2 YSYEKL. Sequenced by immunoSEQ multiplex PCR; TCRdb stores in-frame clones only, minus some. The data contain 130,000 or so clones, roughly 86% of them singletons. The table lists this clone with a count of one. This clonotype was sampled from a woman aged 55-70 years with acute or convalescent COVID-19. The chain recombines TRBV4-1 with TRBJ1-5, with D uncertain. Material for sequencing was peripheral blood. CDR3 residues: CASSPYPAGNSNQPQHF. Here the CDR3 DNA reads TGCGCCAGCAGCCCCTATCCAGCGGGGAATAGCAATCAGCCCCAGCATTTT.